This TCR beta chain was obtained from a study of graft-versus-host responses after intestinal transplantation. Turning to the study itself: Grafts that recipients had were multivisceral, liver-intestinal, or isolated intestinal transplants. Every one of the recipients received anti-thymocyte globulin induction and afterwards took tacrolimus and steroids for about 3 years.

The CDR3 is 18 residues long. CDR1 is MNHEY and CDR2 is SMNVEV in the germline V gene (reference sequence). The V end lost 5 bases, the J end lost 0 bases, and 17 bases lay between the germline ends. Of note for this clone: As yet, its antigen is unknown.

The study's findings and limits: Some GvH clones appeared in ileal mucosa or blood before recipient bone marrow. The study found high graft-versus-host to host-versus-graft clonal ratios in allografts of patients with graft-donor T cell macrochimerism.

Profiled with immunoSEQ multiplex PCR; TCRdb holds only in-frame clones, not every one. The repertoire holds roughly 36,000 clones, about 95% seen once, with less than 0.25% in the top ten. The TCR sequence derives from a human donor who was the organ donor for an intestinal transplant. The starting material was unstimulated CD8+ T cells sorted from spleen or lymph node cells, obtained before transplant. V usage is TRBV27 and J usage is TRBJ1-6; the D is unclear. The CDR3 sequence is CASSPRKPGISYNSPLHF. CDR3 DNA sequence: TGTGCCAGCAGTCCCCGAAAGCCGGGGATCTCCTATAATTCACCCCTCCACTTT.